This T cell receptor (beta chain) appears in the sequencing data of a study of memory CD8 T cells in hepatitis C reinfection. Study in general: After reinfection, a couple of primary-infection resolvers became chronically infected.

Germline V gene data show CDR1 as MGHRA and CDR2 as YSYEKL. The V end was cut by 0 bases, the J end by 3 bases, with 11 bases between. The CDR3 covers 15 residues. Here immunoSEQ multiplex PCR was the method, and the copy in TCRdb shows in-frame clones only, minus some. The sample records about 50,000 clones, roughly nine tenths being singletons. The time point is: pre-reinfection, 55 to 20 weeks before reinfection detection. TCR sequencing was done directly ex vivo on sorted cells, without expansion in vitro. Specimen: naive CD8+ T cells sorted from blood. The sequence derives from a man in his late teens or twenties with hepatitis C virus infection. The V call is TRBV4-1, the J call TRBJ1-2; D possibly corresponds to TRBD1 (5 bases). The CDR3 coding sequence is TGCGCCAGCAGCCAAGAAGGTTGGGGGGACTATGGCTACACCTTC. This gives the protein CASSQEGWGDYGYTF.